These 31 T cell receptor beta chains came from one sample sequenced in a study of T-cell memory formation after mild COVID-19 (dated by TCRdb to the early 2020s). Library generation was performed with 5' RACE. Sequencing was performed on an Illumina NovaSeq 6000. TCRdb redid the processing of the public reads, applying fastp at Q25 and MiXCR, and retained in-frame beta chains. Identical CDR3 protein sequences are pooled into one entry, listed with their most common genes and DNA. The sample table records roughly 620,000 distinct CDR3 sequences; about a sixth of these occur just once. The ten largest clonotypes hold approximately 12% of the sample. The sequenced sample consisted of PBMCs or a T cell subset sorted from them (not recorded which). These receptors came from an adult woman who had mild COVID-19 (a few samples of this study predate the infection). The sample titles of this study are shuffled in the database, so cell type and time point are left out; the donor was told from shared clones.

This sequence joins TRBV4-2 and TRBJ2-4; the match to TRBD2 covers 11 bases. Per germline, CDR1 LGHNA and CDR2 YNFKEQ. V gave up 1 base and J gave up 0 bases; unmatched junction bases: 5. The CDR3 spans 18 residues. The CDR3 sequence: CASSQGIAGGPAKNIQYF. The CDR3 region has the DNA TGTGCCAGCAGCCAAGGGATAGCGGGAGGGCCAGCCAAAAACATTCAGTACTTC.

This clonotype was counted a few times. CDR3 loop: CASSLAGGQNEQFF. CDR3 DNA: TGCGCCAGCAGCTTAGCGGGGGGCCAGAATGAGCAGTTCTTC. The gene calls are TRBV5-1 and TRBJ2-1, with 9 bases fitting TRBD2. The CDR3 is 14 residues long. The germline V gene has CDR1 SGHRS and CDR2 YFSETQ. The J segment lost 7 bases and the V segment lost 2 bases, leaving 4 bases of the junction unmatched. Filled out from reference TRBV5-1 and TRBJ2-1, the complete variable domain reads KAGVTQTPRYLIKTRGQQVTLSCSPISGHRSVSWYQQTPGQGLQFLFEYFSETQRNKGNFPGRFSGRQFSNSRSEMNVSTLELGDSALYLCASSLAGGQNEQFFGPGTRLTVL.

This clonotype occurred a few times. The chain employs TRBV20-1 and TRBJ1-4, with 8 bases fitting TRBD1. V lost 1 base to trimming and J lost 4 bases; unmatched junction nucleotides: 11. The germline CDR1 and CDR2 sequences are DFQATT and SNEGSKA (reference sequence). There are 17 residues in the CDR3. The CDR3 DNA sequence: TGCAGTGCTAGAGGGGGACAGGAGGCATACTTTAATGAAAAACTGTTTTTT. Translated: CSARGGQEAYFNEKLFF.

This clonotype has only a few counts. This sequence joins TRBV24-1 and TRBJ1-1; TRBD1 might be the D (6 bases). V was shortened by 7 bases and J by 7 bases, with 24 bases between the two germline ends. This CDR3 region has 16 residues. Per the germline V gene, CDR1 is KGHDR and CDR2 is SFDVKD. CDR3 nucleotides: TGTGCCACCAGCTCCGCGTCGTGGGGGCGAGTTGATGAAGCTTTCTTT. As protein: CATSSASWGRVDEAFF.

This sequence joins TRBV4-1 and TRBJ2-7; D unclear. V was pared by 3 bases and J by 3 bases, with 9 bases between. The CDR3 consists of 13 residues. Germline V gene sequence: CDR1 MGHRA, CDR2 YSYEKL. For the CDR3, the DNA is TGCGCCAGCAGCCAGCCTTCGGGCTACGAGCAGTACTTC. The encoded protein is CASSQPSGYEQYF.

This chain uses TRBV5-1 with TRBJ2-7, with no clear D. V was clipped by 2 bases and J by 0 bases, with 6 bases between them. The length of the CDR3 is 13 residues. Per the germline V gene, CDR1 is SGHRS and CDR2 is YFSETQ. The CDR3 bases are TGCGCCAGCAGCTTCGACGCCTCCTACGAGCAGTACTTC. Encoded protein: CASSFDASYEQYF.

The rearrangement links TRBV29-1 to TRBJ1-2; tentative D call: TRBD1 (5 bases). Germline V CDR1 and CDR2: SQVTM, ANQGSEA. With 0 bases removed from V and 5 bases from J, the gap between germline ends came to 25 bases. The CDR3 extends over 18 amino acids. The CDR3 DNA sequence: TGCAGCGTTGAAGACCTCATTAGTCAGGGTCTTTTGGCATATGGCTACACCTTC. It translates to CSVEDLISQGLLAYGYTF.

This clonotype has more than one count but fewer than ten. Here the CDR3 DNA reads TGCAGCGTTGAAGATGGGTGGGGGCAGGGGGCCCACAATGAGCAGTTCTTC. This sequence encodes CSVEDGWGQGAHNEQFF. V is TRBV29-1 and J is TRBJ2-1; TRBD1 agrees at 8 bases. Germline V CDR1 and CDR2: SQVTM, ANQGSEA. With 0 bases clipped from V and 5 bases from J, the junction kept 12 bases outside the gene matches. This CDR3 has 17 residues.

Only a few counts were recorded for this clonotype. The chain recombines TRBV12-3 or TRBV12-4 with TRBJ2-2; the match to TRBD1 covers 7 bases. After removal of 6 bases from V and 3 bases from J, the junction contained 10 bases not matched to a gene. The CDR3 covers 16 residues. The CDR3 is CASSRRDRGDTGELFF. In DNA, the CDR3 is TGTGCCAGCAGCCGACGGGACAGAGGGGACACCGGGGAGCTGTTTTTT.

The genes are TRBV12-3 or TRBV12-4 and TRBJ2-6, with D unclear. The CDR3 contains 15 residues. With 7 bases removed from V and 1 base from J, the gap between germline ends came to 11 bases. CDR3 residues: CASTEVGSGANVLTF. The CDR3 DNA reads TGTGCCAGCACCGAGGTGGGGTCTGGGGCCAACGTCCTGACTTTC.

This chain joins TRBV2 and TRBJ2-7; D is uncertain. CDR1 and CDR2 from the germline V gene are SNHLY and FYNNEI. The CDR3 consists of 15 residues. Trimming took off 7 bases at V and 0 bases at J, with 16 bases between the two ends. DNA for the CDR3: TGTGCCAGCAACTCCTGGACCGCCGACTCCTACGAGCAGTACTTC. Its translation: CASNSWTADSYEQYF.

The chain employs TRBV7-9 and TRBJ2-3; D could derive from TRBD1 or TRBD2 (5 bases each). Trimming shortened V by 0 bases and J by 6 bases, and 16 bases separated the two germline ends. There are 16 residues in the CDR3. The germline gives CDR1 SEHNR, CDR2 FQNEAQ (reference sequence). The CDR3 region is CASSLAGTAPWDTQYF. In nucleotides, the CDR3 is TGTGCCAGCAGCTTAGCTGGGACGGCGCCTTGGGATACGCAGTATTTT.

This chain joins TRBV15 and TRBJ2-5; no firm D call. The CDR3 is 13 amino acids. Germline values: CDR1 LNHNV, CDR2 YYDKDF (reference sequence). V was cut by 1 base and J by 5 bases, with 8 bases left in between. The CDR3 loop reads CATSRVTRETQYF. Written as DNA, the CDR3 is TGTGCCACCAGCAGAGTAACGAGGGAGACCCAGTACTTC.

The genes are TRBV29-1 and TRBJ2-1; possibly TRBD2 for D (6 bases). The CDR3 consists of 15 residues. V was shortened by 0 bases and J by 7 bases, with 16 bases between the two germline ends. Germline V CDR1 and CDR2: SQVTM, ANQGSEA. DNA of the CDR3: TGCAGCGTTGAAGAGGTTCAGGGACTGGGGAATGAGCAGTTCTTC. Protein sequence: CSVEEVQGLGNEQFF.

This clonotype was counted only a few times. The rearrangement joins TRBV20-1 to TRBJ2-3; no firm D call. CDR3 length: 13 amino acids. CDR1 and CDR2 from the germline V gene are DFQATT and SNEGSKA (reference sequence). Trimming took off 2 bases at V and 1 base at J, with 7 bases between the two ends. CDR3 region: CSARRVGTDTQYF. CDR3 nucleotides: TGCAGTGCTAGACGGGTTGGCACAGATACGCAGTATTTT.

This clonotype was observed a few times. The J gene is TRBJ2-7, the V gene TRBV6-6; D perhaps matches TRBD2 (7 bases). Trimming left V 2 bases short and J 2 bases short, with 16 bases between. Germline V lookup: CDR1 MNHNY, CDR2 SVGAGI (reference sequence). CDR3 size: 16 residues. This chain's CDR3 is CASSYRPAGATYEQYF. For the CDR3, the DNA is TGTGCCAGCAGTTACCGCCCGGCGGGGGCAACCTACGAGCAGTACTTC.

This clonotype was picked up a small number of times. It may be a read error: a sequence one base away is much more abundant. The chain has TRBV7-2 and TRBJ2-1; the match to TRBD2 covers 11 bases. The CDR3 has 15 residues. J gave up 7 bases and V 1 base, and 3 bases lay outside the gene matches. Germline V gene data show CDR1 as SGHTA and CDR2 as FQGNSA. The CDR3 here is CASSLVAGGGNEQFF. CDR3 DNA sequence: TGTGCCAGCAGCTTAGTAGCGGGAGGGGGTAATGAGCAGTTCTTC.

The chain has TRBV11-3 and TRBJ2-7; 8 positions agree with TRBD1. V shed 4 bases and J 5 bases; nucleotides not matched to a gene: 10. The CDR3 extends over 15 amino acids. Germline CDR1 and CDR2: SGHNT and YENEEA. CDR3 nucleotides: TGTGCCAGCAGCTCCGGACAGGGTAATCTTCACGAGCAGTACTTC. This codes for CASSSGQGNLHEQYF.

The chain carries TRBV25-1 and TRBJ1-1, with D possibly being TRBD1 (5 bases). The CDR3 length is 14 residues. The V gene lost 3 bases and the J gene lost 5 bases, with 13 bases spanning the gap. In germline, CDR1 is MGHDK, CDR2 SYGVNS. In nucleotides, the CDR3 is TGTGCCAGCAGTGACGCAGGGCGGGGTACTGAAGCTTTCTTT. Encoded protein: CASSDAGRGTEAFF.

The V gene is TRBV29-1, the J gene TRBJ1-1; a weak D match, TRBD1 (6 bases). CDR1 is SQVTM and CDR2 is ANQGSEA in the germline V gene. V was trimmed by 0 bases and J by 5 bases, leaving 16 bases between them. There are 15 residues in the CDR3. In DNA form, the CDR3 reads TGCAGCGTTGAAGATCGATGGGGGCGCCGGACTGAAGCTTTCTTT. Residues: CSVEDRWGRRTEAFF.

For the CDR3, the DNA is TGTGCCAGCAGTTTTCTCAGTCAGCCCCAGCATTTT. This codes for CASSFLSQPQHF. The rearrangement uses TRBV12-3 or TRBV12-4 and TRBJ1-5; D is undetermined. V lost 3 bases and J 6 bases, leaving 6 bases between the germline ends. The length of the CDR3 is 12 residues.

The DNA of the CDR3 is TGTGCCAGCAGCCTCAACAACGGCTACACCTTC. Translated, it gives CASSLNNGYTF. The rearrangement uses TRBV3-1 and TRBJ1-2; D is unclear. The V gene lost 4 bases and the J gene lost 8 bases, with 8 bases spanning the gap. Germline V gene sequence: CDR1 LGHDT, CDR2 YNNKEL (reference sequence). The CDR3 extends over 11 amino acids.

The chain links TRBV6-2 or TRBV6-3 to TRBJ1-1; tentative D call: TRBD1 (5 bases). Between the trimmed V and J ends, which lost 2 bases and 4 bases, there was a span of 17 bases. CDR3 length: 16 amino acids. The V gene's germline CDR1 is MNHEY and CDR2 SVGEGT. The CDR3 loop reads CASSYRDASYGTEAFF. The CDR3, as DNA: TGTGCCAGCAGTTACCGGGACGCCTCGTATGGCACTGAAGCTTTCTTT.

This clonotype has more than one count but fewer than ten. CDR3 in amino acids: CASSLLGTGGNYGYTF. CDR3 DNA: TGTGCCAGCAGTTTACTGGGGACAGGGGGGAACTATGGCTACACCTTC. The chain uses TRBV12-3 or TRBV12-4 and TRBJ1-2; 11 nucleotides agree with TRBD1. This CDR3 has 16 residues. The J segment lost 2 bases and the V segment lost 2 bases, leaving 4 bases of the junction unmatched.

The genes are TRBV3-1 and TRBJ1-1; no reliable D call. The germline V gene encodes CDR1 LGHDT and CDR2 YNNKEL (reference sequence). The CDR3 is made up of 13 amino acids. V dropped 0 bases and J dropped 7 bases, with 9 bases sitting between them. The CDR3 coding sequence is TGTGCCAGCAGCCAAGATATCAGGTTTGAAGCTTTCTTT. Translating it yields CASSQDIRFEAFF.

This clonotype has a handful of counts. A read error may account for a junction end that differs from germline. This sequence joins TRBV4-3 and TRBJ1-1, with TRBD1 as a possible D gene (5 bases). In germline, CDR1 is LGHNA, CDR2 YSLEER. This CDR3 has 13 residues. CDR3 sequence (DNA): TGTGCCAGCAGCCAAGATGGGGGCACTGAAGCTTTCTTT. Amino acid sequence: CASSQDGGTEAFF.

The V and J genes are TRBV11-2 and TRBJ1-3; possibly TRBD1 for D (5 bases). Trimming cost V 9 bases and J 0 bases, with 21 bases left between them. The CDR3 has 17 residues. The germline CDR1 and CDR2 sequences are SGHAT and FQNNGV. CDR3 nucleotides: TGTGCCAGTACGCGGGGCACTTACCCGAGCTCTGGAAACACCATATATTTT. Protein: CASTRGTYPSSGNTIYF.

This chain uses TRBV19 with TRBJ2-5; D may match TRBD1 or TRBD2 (5 bases each). Germline-derived CDR1 and CDR2 are LNHDA and SQIVND (reference sequence). CDR3 length: 13 residues. Trimming took 7 bases from V and 1 from J, leaving 10 bases between them. For the CDR3, the DNA is TGTGCCAGTAACAGGAGGCCCCAAGAGACCCAGTACTTC. Protein sequence: CASNRRPQETQYF.

This sequence joins TRBV5-1 and TRBJ2-2; no reliable D call. Trimming removed 3 bases from V and 1 base from J, with 7 bases in between. Germline V gene lookup returns CDR1 SGHRS and CDR2 YFSETQ. The CDR3 runs 14 residues. CDR3 region: CASSYDLNTGELFF. DNA for the CDR3: TGCGCCAGCAGCTACGACCTGAACACCGGGGAGCTGTTTTTT.

This clonotype was detected a few times. In DNA, the CDR3 is TGTGCCAGCAGTTTCGCACAGGGATCCTACGAGCAGTACTTC. Residues: CASSFAQGSYEQYF. This chain links TRBV12-3 or TRBV12-4 with TRBJ2-7; possibly TRBD1 for D (6 bases). Trimming pared 3 bases from V and 1 base from J, leaving 10 bases between. The CDR3 has 14 residues.

The rearrangement joins TRBV4-2 to TRBJ2-7; 8 bases match TRBD1. Germline trimming cut 0 bases from V and 0 bases from J; bases unmatched to any gene: 7. Germline values: CDR1 LGHNA, CDR2 YNFKEQ. The CDR3 is 17 amino acids. CDR3 sequence (DNA): TGTGCCAGCAGCCAAGATGGGACAGGCCAGAGCTCCTACGAGCAGTACTTC. It encodes CASSQDGTGQSSYEQYF.